These 14 T cell receptor beta chains were sequenced from one sample in a study of blood T cell repertoires in COVID-19. Sequenced by immunoSEQ multiplex PCR; TCRdb stores in-frame clones only, minus some. The profile shows approximately 460,000 clones, 80% to 90% of them singletons. The specimen was peripheral blood. These receptors came from a man aged 18 to 29 with COVID-19, enrolled during active disease.

The rearrangement links TRBV11-2 to TRBJ1-4, with 8 bases matching TRBD1. The germline V gene has CDR1 SGHAT and CDR2 FQNNGV. Trimming at V came to 3 bases and at J to 5 bases, leaving 5 bases not matched to a gene. The CDR3 is made up of 15 amino acids. The CDR3 DNA reads as TGTGCCAGCAGCTTTCGGACAGGGAGAAATGAAAAACTGTTTTTT. It specifies CASSFRTGRNEKLFF. The whole variable domain, filled in from reference TRBV11-2 and TRBJ1-4, reads EAGVAQSPRYKIIEKRQSVAFWCNPISGHATLYWYQQILGQGPKLLIQFQNNGVVDDSQLPKDRFSAERLKGVDSTLKIQPAKLEDSAVYLCASSFRTGRNEKLFFGSGTQLSVL.

The chain carries TRBV27 and TRBJ2-3, with 9 positions matching TRBD2. CDR1 is MNHEY and CDR2 is SMNVEV in the germline V gene (reference sequence). This CDR3 is 15 amino acids long. After removal of 6 bases from V and 10 bases from J, the junction contained 14 bases not matched to a gene. The DNA for the CDR3 is TGTGCCAGCAGCCCTACTAGCGGGTCCTCGAGGTCGCAGTATTTT. As protein: CASSPTSGSSRSQYF.

This rearrangement joins TRBV3-1 (or the pseudogene TRBV3-2) to TRBJ2-1; possibly TRBD2 for D (6 bases). The length of the CDR3 is 15 residues. CDR1 is LGHDT and CDR2 is YNNKEL in the germline V gene (reference sequence). V lost 4 bases and J 2 bases, leaving 12 bases between the germline ends. The CDR3 DNA follows: TGTGCCAGCAGCCTTAGCGGAAAAACCTACAATGAGCAGTTCTTC. Translation gives CASSLSGKTYNEQFF.

The chain joins TRBV7-9 to TRBJ2-1; no clear D. This CDR3 region has 15 residues. Germline V CDR1 and CDR2: SEHNR, FQNEAQ (reference sequence). The V end was cut by 3 bases, the J end by 0 bases, with 9 bases between. CDR3 amino acids: CASSFARSSYNEQFF. CDR3 DNA: TGTGCCAGCAGCTTTGCCCGGAGCTCCTACAATGAGCAGTTCTTC. Using reference TRBV7-9 and TRBJ2-1 for the parts outside the CDR3, the full variable domain is DTGVSQNPRHKITKRGQNVTFRCDPISEHNRLYWYRQTLGQGPEFLTYFQNEAQLEKSRLLSDRFSAERPKGSFSTLEIQRTEQGDSAMYLCASSFARSSYNEQFFGPGTRLTVL.

This rearrangement joins TRBV5-4 to TRBJ1-3, with 9 bases matching TRBD1. V lost 4 bases, J lost 6 bases, and 2 bases stayed unmatched. Germline CDR1 reads SGHNT; CDR2 reads YYREEE (reference sequence). The CDR3 extends over 13 amino acids. The CDR3 region has the DNA TGTGCCAGCAGCGGGGACAGGGAAAACACCATATATTTT. This translates into CASSGDRENTIYF.

The chain couples TRBV11-3 to TRBJ2-7; TRBD1 might be the D (6 bases). This CDR3 contains 15 residues. Trimming removed 1 base at V and 0 bases at J, with 10 bases between. CDR1 is SGHNT, CDR2 YENEEA, per germline. In nucleotides, the CDR3 is TGTGCCAGCAGCTTAGGAGGACAGTACTCCTACGAGCAGTACTTC. Its protein product is CASSLGGQYSYEQYF.

This chain connects TRBV29-1 to TRBJ2-3, with D unresolved. V dropped 7 bases and J dropped 2 bases, with 16 bases sitting between them. The germline V gene encodes CDR1 SQVTM and CDR2 ANQGSEA. The CDR3 contains 14 residues. CDR3 bases: TGCAGCGCGACACGACTTGGAGCCACAGATACGCAGTATTTT. Translation: CSATRLGATDTQYF.

The chain employs TRBV19 and TRBJ1-2; 9 positions agree with TRBD1. The CDR3 is made up of 16 amino acids. J was trimmed by 4 bases and V by 9 bases; bases with no gene match: 15. Germline V gene lookup returns CDR1 LNHDA and CDR2 SQIVND (reference sequence). Written as DNA, the CDR3 is TGTGCCAGCTCCTTTGACCCGGGACAGGGAGCCTATGGCTACACCTTC. Translated: CASSFDPGQGAYGYTF.

Regarding this clone: Other DNA sequences in the same sample also yield this CDR3. The rearrangement links TRBV27 to TRBJ2-7; D may be TRBD1 (7 bases). With 2 bases removed from V and 2 bases from J, the gap between germline ends came to 13 bases. This CDR3 contains 15 residues. CDR1 and CDR2 from the germline V gene are MNHEY and SMNVEV (reference sequence). Written as DNA, the CDR3 is TGTGCCAGCAGTTTAAGCGGGCAGGGGGCCTACGAGCAGTACTTC. This codes for CASSLSGQGAYEQYF.

The gene calls are TRBV19 and TRBJ2-3; 10 nucleotides align to TRBD2. This CDR3 contains 14 residues. The germline gives CDR1 LNHDA, CDR2 SQIVND (reference sequence). The ends lost 6 bases at V and 4 bases at J; junction bases unmatched: 4. The CDR3 is CASSPLAGADTQYF. For the CDR3, the DNA is TGTGCCAGTAGCCCGCTAGCGGGAGCAGATACGCAGTATTTT.

This chain joins TRBV6-1 and TRBJ1-2, with TRBD1 matching over 8 bases. From germline, CDR1 is MNHNS and CDR2 SASEGT. This CDR3 has 14 amino acids. The V segment lost 2 bases and the J segment 4 bases; nucleotides outside the gene matches: 3. CDR3 DNA sequence: TGTGCCAGCAGTGAAAACAGGGGGACCTATGGCTACACCTTC. Translated, it gives CASSENRGTYGYTF.

This chain joins TRBV7-9 and TRBJ2-7, with D perhaps matching TRBD2 (5 bases). V was pared by 2 bases and J by 6 bases, with 8 bases between. Looked up from germline, CDR1 is SEHNR and CDR2 is FQNEAQ (reference sequence). The CDR3 totals 12 residues. The CDR3 here is CASSLSGIEQYF. The CDR3 DNA is TGTGCCAGCAGCTTATCGGGAATCGAGCAGTACTTC.

The CDR3 DNA follows: TGTGCCAGCAGTATAACTAGCGGGAGGTACTTCTACGAGCAGTACTTC. Its translation is CASSITSGRYFYEQYF. The chain employs TRBV7-2 and TRBJ2-7; 12 bases align to TRBD2. CDR3 length: 16 residues. The trim removed 6 bases at V and 3 bases at J, leaving 9 bases unmatched. The germline V gene encodes CDR1 SGHTA and CDR2 FQGNSA.

This rearrangement joins TRBV9 to TRBJ1-4; D is uncertain. CDR3 size: 14 residues. The V end was cut by 0 bases, the J end by 8 bases, with 11 bases between. CDR1 and CDR2 (germline): SGDLS, YYNGEE. The CDR3 region has the DNA TGTGCCAGCAGCGTAGGCGTGGTGTGGGAAAAACTGTTTTTT. Its protein product is CASSVGVVWEKLFF.